Shown below are 27 T cell receptor beta chains from a single sample sequenced in a study of blood T cells in healthy people across ages. Using a J-beta primer mix together with a sample-barcoded 5' primer, a second PCR was run for roughly 6 to 11 cycles. A single record per CDR3 protein comes from TCRdb applying MiXCR to the 5' RACE reads. The repertoire holds just under 900,000 distinct CDR3 sequences, with around 30% as singletons. The sequencing input was blood. These receptors were obtained from a woman older than 75 in good health.

The chain employs TRBV5-1 and TRBJ2-1; 11 bases are shared with TRBD2. CDR3 length equals 16 residues. With 4 bases clipped from V and 4 bases from J, the junction kept 7 bases outside the gene matches. Germline CDR1 SGHRS, CDR2 YFSETQ. Here the CDR3 reads CASSRGTSGDYNEQFF. The CDR3 DNA sequence: TGCGCCAGCAGCCGCGGGACTAGCGGAGATTACAATGAGCAGTTCTTC.

This sequence joins TRBV11-2 and TRBJ2-7, with TRBD1 identical over 7 bases. The J call may be mistaken, given a closer DNA end match to TRBJ2-5. The CDR3 has 14 amino acids. Germline assignment: CDR1 SGHAT and CDR2 FQNNGV. CDR3 region: CARIKKGQCETQYF. The CDR3 DNA is TGTGCCAGGATAAAGAAGGGACAGTGTGAGACCCAGTACTTC.

The gene calls are TRBV20-1 and TRBJ1-1; the D is unclear. This CDR3 has 11 amino acids. Germline V gene data show CDR1 as DFQATT and CDR2 as SNEGSKA (reference sequence). The CDR3 DNA follows: TGCAGCCCGCTCCTGAACACTGAAGCTTTCTTT. Encoded protein: CSPLLNTEAFF.

The genes are TRBV12-3 or TRBV12-4 and TRBJ1-1; D is unresolved. CDR3 length: 15 residues. Trimming stripped 5 bases from V and 1 base from J, with 14 bases between. The CDR3 DNA reads as TGTGCCAGCAGTCCTACCGGACGCCGGAACACTGAAGCTTTCTTT. Translated: CASSPTGRRNTEAFF.

J is TRBJ2-3 and V is TRBV21-1; the tabulated D call, TRBD1, remains unverified against the DNA. TRBV21-1 is listed as a pseudogene. This CDR3 is built from 17 residues. The CDR3 loop is CASSKGFRVSSTDTQYF. In nucleotides, the CDR3 is TGTGCCAGCAGCAAAGGGTTCAGGGTTAGCTCCACAGATACGCAGTATTTT.

The chain uses TRBV6-1 and TRBJ1-1; TRBD1 agrees at 9 bases. The J segment lost 3 bases and the V segment lost 6 bases, leaving 2 bases of the junction unmatched. There are 13 residues in the CDR3. Germline V gives CDR1 MNHNS, CDR2 SASEGT. CDR3 nucleotides: TGTGCCAGCAGACAGGGGGCCTACACTGAAGCTTTCTTT. It codes for CASRQGAYTEAFF.

This clonotype was observed a few times. The chain uses TRBV20-1 and TRBJ2-1; 11 nucleotides align to TRBD2. Germline CDR1 DFQATT, CDR2 SNEGSKA (reference sequence). V trimming: 1 base; J trimming: 1 base; junction bases outside the gene matches: 9. The CDR3 loop spans 18 amino acids. The CDR3 spells CSARVGLAGGLSYNEQFF. CDR3 bases: TGCAGTGCTAGAGTAGGTCTAGCGGGGGGTCTATCCTACAATGAGCAGTTCTTC.

This clonotype was detected ten times or more. CDR3 protein: CSAREDGRSYGYTF. CDR3 DNA: TGCAGTGCTAGAGAGGACGGCCGCAGCTATGGCTACACCTTC. This sequence joins TRBV20-1 and TRBJ1-2; D call uncertain. Germline V gene lookup returns CDR1 DFQATT and CDR2 SNEGSKA (reference sequence). This CDR3 region has 14 residues. Trimming left V 0 bases short and J 4 bases short, with 12 bases between.

The chain employs TRBV10-3 and TRBJ2-3; maybe TRBD1 (6 bases). The CDR3 totals 15 residues. The germline V gene has CDR1 ENHRY and CDR2 SYGVKD. Trimming cost V 8 bases and J 0 bases, with 15 bases left between them. The CDR3 sequence: CAIGGYRPSTDTQYF. CDR3 sequence (DNA): TGTGCCATCGGGGGCTACCGGCCCAGCACAGATACGCAGTATTTT.

This clonotype was picked up a small number of times. This could be a read error, since a much larger clone is one nucleotide away. The V and J genes are TRBV12-3 or TRBV12-4 and TRBJ2-2; D may be TRBD1 or TRBD2 (5 bases each). The CDR3 spans 14 residues. The CDR3 sequence: CASIIAGNAGERFF. As DNA, the CDR3 is TGTGCCAGCATCATCGCAGGGAACGCCGGGGAGCGGTTTTTT.

A single count supports this clonotype. It may be a read error: a sequence one base away is much more abundant. The CDR3 DNA reads as TGCAGTGCGGCGCCAGCTAACCATGGCTACACCTTC. Its translation: CSAAPANHGYTF. The chain couples TRBV20-1 to TRBJ1-2; D is unresolved. CDR1 is DFQATT, CDR2 SNEGSKA, per germline (reference sequence). The CDR3 length is 12 residues.

This clonotype has at least ten counts. The V call is TRBV9, the J call TRBJ2-5; a weak D match, TRBD1 (5 bases). The V gene's germline CDR1 is SGDLS and CDR2 YYNGEE. V lost 0 bases to trimming and J lost 4 bases, with 10 bases between them. The CDR3 totals 14 residues. CDR3 DNA: TGTGCCAGCAGCGTAGACCCGACAGCAGAGACCCAGTACTTC. Translation gives CASSVDPTAETQYF. Full variable domain (outside the CDR3, taken from reference TRBV9 and TRBJ2-5): DSGVTQTPKHLITATGQRVTLRCSPRSGDLSVYWYQQSLDQGLQFLIQYYNGEERAKGNILERFSAQQFPDLHSELNLSSLELGDSALYFCASSVDPTAETQYFGPGTRLLVL.

The chain links TRBV10-2 to TRBJ1-2; D is perhaps TRBD1 (6 bases). The CDR3 runs 15 residues. The germline gives CDR1 WSHSY, CDR2 SAAADI. With 0 bases removed from V and 6 bases from J, the gap between germline ends came to 14 bases. CDR3 loop: CASSESGGLTDGYTF. The CDR3 coding sequence is TGCGCCAGCAGTGAGTCGGGGGGCCTGACGGATGGCTACACCTTC.

The chain's CDR3 is CASSQEGEGRSTDTQYF. In DNA form, the CDR3 reads TGTGCCAGCAGCCAAGAGGGGGAGGGCCGAAGCACAGATACGCAGTATTTT. The rearrangement joins TRBV4-2 to TRBJ2-3; TRBD2 agrees at 7 bases. The length of the CDR3 is 17 residues. J was trimmed by 0 bases and V by 0 bases; bases with no gene match: 6. CDR1 and CDR2 (germline): LGHNA, YNFKEQ.

V gene TRBV20-1 combines with J gene TRBJ2-2, with D possibly being TRBD2 (5 bases). Germline values: CDR1 DFQATT, CDR2 SNEGSKA (reference sequence). The CDR3 spans 17 residues. V was cut by 5 bases and J by 0 bases, with 19 bases left in between. CDR3 coding DNA: TGCAGTGCTTTGAGACGGGCGGGCGGCGCGAACACCGGGGAGCTGTTTTTT. Translated: CSALRRAGGANTGELFF.

This clonotype was recorded at least ten times. The chain has TRBV6-2 or TRBV6-3 and TRBJ1-5, with TRBD1 matching 8 bases. The germline V gene encodes CDR1 MNHEY and CDR2 SVGEGT. There are 12 residues in the CDR3. The V gene end was trimmed by 5 bases and the J gene end by 10 bases; junction bases not matched to a gene: 4. The CDR3 coding sequence is TGTGCCAGCAGTACTACAGGGGGACCCCAGCATTTT. Encoded protein: CASSTTGGPQHF.

The chain is built from TRBV30 and TRBJ1-1; D not certain. Germline V CDR1 and CDR2: GTSNPN, SVGIG (reference sequence). V gave up 1 base and J gave up 4 bases, with 7 bases separating them. The CDR3 runs 12 residues. CDR3 nucleotide sequence: TGTGCCTGGAGTGGGTCAGGCACTGAAGCTTTCTTT. Protein: CAWSGSGTEAFF. The whole variable domain, filled in from reference TRBV30 and TRBJ1-1, reads SQTIHQWPATLVQPVGSPLSLECTVEGTSNPNLYWYRQAAGRGLQLLFYSVGIGQISSEVPQNLSASRPQDRQFILSSKKLLLSDSGFYLCAWSGSGTEAFFGQGTRLTVV.

A few counts support this clonotype. With a much larger clone just one base away, this may be a read error. The CDR3 region has the DNA TGCAGTGCCGTACCTGAGTACAATGAGCAGTACTTC. It specifies CSAVPEYNEQYF. The chain couples TRBV20-1 to TRBJ2-1; D call uncertain. The DNA end lines up better with TRBJ2-7; the J call may be wrong. The CDR3 totals 12 residues. Germline CDR1 reads DFQATT; CDR2 reads SNEGSKA (reference sequence).

This clonotype was seen ten or more times. The J gene is TRBJ2-7, the V gene TRBV7-8; D remains unclear. Germline lookup yields CDR1 SGHVS and CDR2 FQNEAQ. This CDR3 has 13 residues. V was shortened by 3 bases and J by 0 bases, with 6 bases between the two germline ends. The chain's CDR3 is CASSFVYSYEQYF. The CDR3 DNA reads TGTGCCAGCAGCTTCGTTTACTCCTACGAGCAGTACTTC.

Worth noting for this clonotype: Mismatch with germline at one junction end may stem from a read error. The chain is built from TRBV12-3 or TRBV12-4 and TRBJ2-3; 9 nucleotides match TRBD1. The CDR3 consists of 15 residues. As DNA, the CDR3 is TGTGCCAGCAGGGGACAGGGAGCGAGCGCAGATGCGCAATATTTT. This codes for CASRGQGASADAQYF.

The rearrangement links TRBV6-2 or TRBV6-3 to TRBJ1-6; no firm D call. There are 16 residues in the CDR3. Germline V lookup: CDR1 MNHEY, CDR2 SVGEGT. V was pared by 2 bases and J by 9 bases, with 17 bases between. CDR3 amino acids: CASSYAPPRDPSPLHF. CDR3 DNA: TGTGCCAGCAGTTACGCTCCGCCGAGGGATCCTTCACCCCTCCACTTT.

In this sample, this clonotype turned up many times. V usage is TRBV6-5 and J usage is TRBJ1-2, with TRBD1 as a possible D gene (6 bases). The germline CDR1 and CDR2 sequences are MNHEY and SVGAGI. The CDR3 totals 16 residues. Trimming removed 0 bases from V and 4 bases from J, with 15 bases in between. This CDR3 reads CASSYSIGGQPYGYTF. The DNA for the CDR3 is TGTGCCAGCAGTTACTCGATTGGAGGACAGCCCTATGGCTACACCTTC.

This rearrangement joins TRBV20-1 to TRBJ1-3; possible D gene TRBD1, 5 bases. V was pared by 6 bases and J by 0 bases, with 12 bases between. The CDR3 runs to 14 residues. Germline lookup yields CDR1 DFQATT and CDR2 SNEGSKA (reference sequence). CDR3 amino acids: CSAFTGNSGNTIYF. The CDR3 region has the DNA TGCAGTGCCTTTACAGGAAACTCTGGAAACACCATATATTTT.

This clonotype has just a few counts. The chain joins TRBV12-3 or TRBV12-4 to TRBJ1-6; D possibly corresponds to TRBD1 (5 bases). The ends were cut back, 1 base at V and 10 bases at J, with 11 bases in the middle. This CDR3 spans 14 amino acids. The CDR3 coding sequence is TGTGCCAGCAGTTTAGGGGGGGGGTCGTCACCCCTCCACTTT. It codes for CASSLGGGSSPLHF.

This clonotype was seen only a few times. This clone may be a read error of a much larger clone one base away. The chain carries TRBV6-2 or TRBV6-3 and TRBJ1-1; 7 nucleotides line up with TRBD1. The V segment lost 6 bases and the J segment 2 bases; nucleotides outside the gene matches: 6. The CDR3 is 14 amino acids. The germline V gene has CDR1 MNHEY and CDR2 SVGEGT. The CDR3 nucleotides read TGTGCCAGCAGCTTCTACAGGGGTAACACTGAAGCTTTCTTT. This codes for CASSFYRGNTEAFF.

The chain carries TRBV24-1 and TRBJ2-3; D is unresolved. V lost 4 bases and J lost 3, with 7 bases in between. Germline CDR1 reads KGHDR; CDR2 reads SFDVKD. The CDR3 is made up of 13 amino acids. The DNA for the CDR3 is TGTGCCACCAGTGACTCACGGACAGATACGCAGTATTTT. It yields the protein CATSDSRTDTQYF.

This clonotype was recorded many times. V is TRBV11-2 and J is TRBJ1-2; the D gene is possibly TRBD1 (5 bases). Trimming cost V 8 bases and J 5 bases, with 21 bases left between them. Germline V lookup: CDR1 SGHAT, CDR2 FQNNGV. The CDR3 has 15 residues. DNA for the CDR3: TGTGCCAGCCACGGGGTGGACATCTTATTGTATGGCTACACCTTC. Its translation is CASHGVDILLYGYTF.